The clone carrying this T cell receptor beta chain was detected ten times or more. As yet, its antigen is unknown. These data come from a study of T cells in Graves' hyperthyroidism and ophthalmopathy. Study conclusions and caveats: Model-based prediction identified ophthalmopathy a median approximately 6.2 months prior to its onset.

The V and J ends lost 7 bases and 7 bases respectively, with 11 bases between them. This CDR3 region has 12 residues. It was RNA transcripts that yielded the amplified TCR beta CDR3 regions. During a first-round RT-PCR of the TCR CDR3, the HTBI primer set was used. TCRdb re-called the multiplex PCR reads with MiXCR, one entry per CDR3 protein. The sample yields around 300,000 distinct CDR3 sequences, roughly 13% seen once. The gene calls are TRBV12-3 or TRBV12-4 and TRBJ2-1, with no clear D. This TCR came from a woman in her 30s with Graves' hyperthyroidism that later progressed to Graves' ophthalmopathy. Sequences were obtained from blood. DNA for the CDR3: TGTGCCAGCACGGAGTTATATAATGAGCAGTTCTTC. Translation: CASTELYNEQFF.